The clone carrying this T cell receptor (beta chain) has ten or more counts. Its antigen is still unknown. The data derive from a study of Graves' ophthalmopathy and Graves' hyperthyroidism. Overall study findings and caveats: Clonotypes were expanded in thyroid at above 0.001 frequency, and most also appeared in blood.

RNA served as the template for amplifying TCR beta CDR3 regions. First-round RT-PCR employed HTBI primers, with a second-round multiplex PCR after it. MiXCR, run by TCRdb on the multiplex PCR reads, gives a single entry per CDR3 protein. The repertoire includes about 550,000 distinct CDR3 sequences, roughly 39% of them detected once, and 3.5% to 5% sits in the top ten. The study excluded patients with other autoimmune diseases, uncontrolled infections, pregnancy or lactation. The diagnosis combined clinical symptoms, thyroxine, TRAb, thyroid ultrasound and orbital computed tomography scans. Germline CDR1 reads LNHDA; CDR2 reads SQIVND (reference sequence). This CDR3 region has 15 residues. V lost 5 bases to trimming and J lost 11 bases, with 22 bases between them.

What was sequenced was peripheral blood or thyroid tissue (not recorded which). This chain uses TRBV19 with TRBJ1-5, with D tentatively TRBD1 (5 bases). This TCR was sampled from an adult man with Graves' hyperthyroidism. Written as DNA, the CDR3 is TGTGCCAGTAGTCCGTCAGGACGGGACGGGAGATCCCAGCATTTT. This encodes CASSPSGRDGRSQHF.